The TCR beta chain described here comes from a study of cytomegalovirus exposure and HLA in healthy donors (dated by TCRdb to about 2017). Describing the broader study: An earlier analysis of approximately 600 of the donors reported about 250 Gb of sequence data and 100 million to 140 million unique TCR beta sequences from some 180 million T cells. Roughly 300 gigabases of sequencing data and roughly 80 million unique TCR sequences made up an early release that covered around 640 HLA-typed donors. Of the 398 genotyped donors, about 80% fell in the genetic ancestry cluster associated with self-reported Caucasian donors. The study was designed to test whether signatures of past pathogen exposure could be identified by cataloging public T cell receptors. Using immunosequencing, the study profiled T cell repertoires from approximately 700 subjects and related those repertoires to cytomegalovirus serostatus. Besides the first cohort of more than 650 subjects, a separate validation cohort made up of about 120 different subjects was used. The study combined high-throughput TCR immunosequencing, statistical association of individual TCRs with disease status, and machine learning to predict cytomegalovirus infection status. To study patterns of TCR occurrence, a later analysis re-analyzed previously published TCR beta repertoires from 500 to 850 donors and added high-resolution HLA genotyping. Rather than drawing on any new phenotypic data, the later analysis identified candidate immune exposures from TCR beta sequences and the way those sequences occurred across donors. An earlier analysis of nearly 600 of the donors applied high-throughput TCR beta sequencing to assess whether each TCR beta V gene segment acted as functional or pseudogenic. Donor age, sex, ethnicity and CMV serostatus were compiled together with the repertoire data. A later genetic analysis took genome-wide SNP genotypes for about 65% of the 666 donors and used that subset as a discovery cohort. Every repertoire in the discovery cohort had been generated on one and the same sequencing platform. Both class I and class II loci were covered by HLA typing, at four-digit resolution. The number of donors typed differed by locus, with roughly 629-640 for A, B, C, DRB1 and DQB1, around 520 for DQA1, 606 for DPA1, and approximately 470 for DPB1. Because of strong linkage in the cohort, roughly 5 DR-DQ haplotypes were treated as single units for association and clustering. On average, roughly 250,000 unique TCR beta nucleotide sequences were sequenced per donor among a few hundred genotyped donors of the cohort, with roughly 18% of those sequences being non-productive.

The germline V gene supplies CDR1 SQVTM and CDR2 ANQGSEA. V and J are truncated by 6 bases and 2 bases respectively, leaving an intervening sequence of 4 bases. The CDR3 covers 10 residues, taking in both the cysteine and the phenylalanine. Only the CDR3 portion is preserved as DNA: 30 bases, with reading frame beginning at the first base. This clone has only a few counts. It lacks a known antigen. Base-call qualities are not available, and no considerably larger clone is one nucleotide away. Overall results and qualifications from the work: Correlated functional status among segregating V segments might be attributable to linkage disequilibrium, but an unknown experimental factor could not be ruled out. In a later analysis, HLA-associated TCR beta chains showed more clonal expansion and lower generation probabilities than non-associated chains that were equally common. Assigning TCR associations to individual alleles was difficult when HLA alleles, especially DR and DQ, strongly co-occurred. Some IMGT-functional V segments, including TRBV6-2 and TRBV6-3, could not be told apart with the 87-base-pair reads, so those segments were excluded. The authors suggested that the approach could potentially be extended to other disease states and immunological phenotypes. The earlier analysis of fewer than 750 of the donors excluded around 17 rarely observed V segments, including chromosome 9 orphons, because counts were too low. Most TCR sequences were observed very rarely across donors, whereas some public TCRs were present in many individuals. In a later analysis, most CMV-associated TCR beta chains were found to appear HLA-restricted, with HLA associations seemingly driven largely by CMV exposure. A further reported finding was that TCR beta sequences accurately predicted the HLA-A and HLA-B alleles for most subjects in the first cohort. Because HLA typing was missing for some donors at each locus, association tests included only the typed subset. A later genetic analysis reported fewer N-insertions in productive TCRs among donors in an Asian-associated ancestry cluster than the roughly 640-donor mean. A cluster of highly shared sequence variants was judged likely to be a technical artifact of the sequencing pipeline. V-gene and J-gene trimming of TCR beta chains was associated with a missense DCLRE1C variant in a later genetic analysis, and the association was replicated in an independent cohort. The classifier was reported to diagnose cytomegalovirus status with high specificity and sensitivity in both the original and validation cohorts. In vitro tests confirmed that a few of the cytomegalovirus-associated TCR beta chains recognize cytomegalovirus antigens. Immune exposure information for the cohort was limited to CMV serostatus. The study listed over 150 TCR beta chains as associated with cytomegalovirus. In an earlier analysis of fewer than 750 of the donors, most TCR beta V segments were observed in productive rearrangements about 87% or about 30% of the time, broadly matching IMGT annotations. Presence/absence analyses assumed roughly uniform sequencing depth across donors, an assumption that may not hold. In this cohort, only TCR beta chains were sequenced, and detectable features were limited by the absence of alpha or paired-chain data. A later analysis associated about 18,000 TCR beta sequences with specific HLA alleles at a false discovery rate of 0.05. According to a later analysis, parvovirus B19, influenza, CMV and Epstein-Barr virus appeared linked to several top co-occurrence clusters. According to a later analysis, TCR association rates differed among HLA loci, with DRB1 alleles showing the most associated TCRs and HLA-C alleles showing the fewest.

In total, 666 healthy bone marrow donors made up the cohort. At the time of sampling, all cohort members were nominally healthy, though unrecorded immune exposures were likely present. The donor was CMV seropositive and belonged to the group of more than 250 seropositive cohort members. A peripheral blood sample was provided by each donor, and peripheral blood mononuclear cells were used for TCR beta sequencing. The Qiagen DNeasy Blood Extraction Kit was used to extract genomic DNA from the blood cell samples. The library was obtained by the immunoSEQ multiplex PCR assay. The multiplex PCR relied on a mix of 60 forward primers for TCR Vbeta segments and 13 reverse primers for TCR Jbeta segments. The CDR3 region of rearranged TCR beta genes was amplified from genomic DNA by a multiplex PCR assay. Amplified TCR beta libraries were sequenced as 87-base-pair reads on the Illumina HiSeq System. The paper's data handling went like this. In a later analysis, tens of millions of unique TCR beta chains were counted across the roughly 610 repertoires, and roughly 11 million of these chains were shared by at least two donors. Raw reads were error-corrected and collapsed into unique sequences by a nearest-neighbor algorithm in which closely related sequences were merged to remove PCR and sequencing errors. V, D and J gene segments were assigned by aligning CDR3 sequences to IMGT reference sequences. For a sequence to be retained, at least a six-nucleotide match to both a V gene segment and a J gene segment was required. Rearrangements were called productive when the CDR3 lacked stop codons and stayed in frame with V and J; all others were non-productive. Following IMGT convention, CDR3 was defined as the stretch from the second conserved V-encoded cysteine to the conserved J-encoded phenylalanine. In an earlier analysis of 500 to 650 of the donors, sequences lacking an unambiguous match to a single V gene segment were excluded. In an earlier analysis of about 590 of the donors, a V segment was called functional when productive rearrangements were above 56.7%, and segregating when the standard deviation between donors exceeded 5%. A statistical classification framework was developed to diagnose cytomegalovirus status using the catalog of TCR beta chain sequences. In a later analysis, TCR nucleotide sequences were compared against IMGT/GENE-DB human TR gene sequences so that V and J genes could be assigned. In a later analysis, CDR3 sequences and most-parsimonious VDJ recombination scenarios were assigned using the TCRdist pipeline. A later analysis defined each TCR beta chain by its CDR3 amino acid sequence plus V-gene family, and excluded reads lacking a unique V-gene family. In a later analysis, some 600 highly shared, low-generation-probability nucleotide sequences were removed to address suspected cross-contamination and a sequencing artifact. In a later analysis, a clonal expansion index was calculated for each public chain from normalized within-repertoire ranks of inferred template counts. Generation probabilities in a later analysis came from a VDJ recombination model fitted to out-of-frame rearrangements, and those results were checked against IGoR. Hypergeometric tests were used in a later analysis to score TCR-TCR, TCR-HLA and TCR-CMV co-occurrence, with a repertoire-size bias correction applied to the TCR pairs. False discovery rates were estimated in a later analysis by permuting HLA or CMV assignments 20 times. A later analysis grouped co-occurring TCRs with DBSCAN, adding TCRdist sequence similarity when clustering within HLA-allele-positive subsets. Repertoires with fewer than 30,000 or more than 120,000 public chains, plus five repertoires with anomalous nucleotide sharing, were excluded from co-occurrence clustering. TCRdb took over this immuneACCESS table, retaining in-frame rearrangements with V and J assigned. Such tables are incomplete; in checked studies, under half of the missing clones stem from an unresolved V gene, and the remainder is unexplained. For V, J and clone size, that table is used; D and trimming come from the DNA. A total of some 90,000 clones appear in this sample, 60% to 75% of them only once. Of the sample, 13% to 15% falls within the top ten clones.

Specimen: PBMCs. The clonotype was recovered from a woman between 65 and 79 years old in good health and CMV-seropositive. The V and J segments used are TRBV29-1 and TRBJ2-5, with the D gene uncertain. The CDR3 protein: CSVQQETQYF. The DNA sequence is given as TGCAGCGTACAACAAGAGACCCAGTACTTC. With the portions outside the CDR3 filled from the reference TRBV29-1 and TRBJ2-5 genes, the complete variable region becomes SAVISQKPSRDICQRGTSLTIQCQVDSQVTMMFWYRQQPGQSLTLIATANQGSEATYESGFVIDKFPISRPNLTFSTLTVSNMSPEDSSIYLCSVQQETQYFGPGTRLLVL.